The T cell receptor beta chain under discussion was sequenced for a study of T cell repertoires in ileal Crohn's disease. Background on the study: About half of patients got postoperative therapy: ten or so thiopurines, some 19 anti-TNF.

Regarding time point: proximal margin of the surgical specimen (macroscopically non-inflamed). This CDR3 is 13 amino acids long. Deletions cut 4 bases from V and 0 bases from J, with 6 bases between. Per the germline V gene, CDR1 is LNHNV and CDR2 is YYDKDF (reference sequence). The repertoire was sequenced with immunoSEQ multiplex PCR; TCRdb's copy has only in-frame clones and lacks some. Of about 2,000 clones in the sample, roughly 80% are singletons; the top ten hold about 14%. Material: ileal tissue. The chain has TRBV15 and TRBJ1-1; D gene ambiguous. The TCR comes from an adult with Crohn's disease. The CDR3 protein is CATSKLMNTEAFF. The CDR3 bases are TGTGCCACCAGCAAGCTAATGAACACTGAAGCTTTCTTT. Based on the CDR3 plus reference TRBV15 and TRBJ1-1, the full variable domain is DAMVIQNPRYQVTQFGKPVTLSCSQTLNHNVMYWYQQKSSQAPKLLFHYYDKDFNNEADTPDNFQSRRPNTSFCFLDIRSPGLGDTAMYLCATSKLMNTEAFFGQGTRLTVV.